Given below is one T cell receptor (beta chain) in context. These data belong to a study of blood T cell repertoires in COVID-19. The germline V gene encodes CDR1 SNHLY and CDR2 FYNNEI. V was clipped by 5 bases and J by 1 base; unmatched bases: 3. This CDR3 is built from 14 residues. Some clones are missing from TCRdb's copy, which holds only in-frame ones; the method was immunoSEQ multiplex PCR. The sample lists approximately 360,000 clones, nearly 90% occurring once. Sequencing was performed on peripheral blood. This rearrangement joins TRBV2 to TRBJ2-7; TRBD1 agrees at 9 bases. This TCR came from a man younger than 30 with active or convalescent COVID-19. The CDR3 loop reads CASSRGTGSYEQYF. The CDR3 DNA is TGTGCCAGCAGTAGGGGGACAGGGTCCTACGAGCAGTACTTC.